A selection of T cell receptor beta chains follows, all from one sample in a study of T-cell memory formation after mild COVID-19. TCRdb processed the 5' RACE reads anew with MiXCR; each CDR3 protein has one entry. This table holds more than 400,000 distinct CDR3 sequences, about 20% found once. Sequencing input: PBMCs or a T cell subset sorted from them (not recorded which). The source is an adult woman who had mild COVID-19 (a few samples of this study predate the infection). Cell type and time point are not known. Each CDR3 is given with its conserved first and last residue. A D gene is named only where the DNA matches it firmly. Rows give clone size only sometimes, using once, few, many, or a class for an expanded clone.

NA | TRBJ2-5 | NA | TRBV12-3/TRBV12-4 | CASSYSNPQLTQYF | TGTGCCAGCAGTTACTCCAACCCTCAGCTGACCCAGTACTTC
few | TRBJ2-2 | NA | TRBV7-9 | CASSTSFFTGELFF | TGTGCCAGCAGCACCTCTTTTTTTACCGGGGAGCTGTTTTTT
many | TRBJ2-5 | NA | TRBV25-1 | CASSVGGAGETQYF | TGTGCCAGCAGCGTAGGCGGGGCTGGTGAGACCCAGTACTTC
NA | TRBJ2-1 | TRBD1 | TRBV12-3/TRBV12-4 | CASSLRTGRNNEQFF | TGTGCCAGCAGTTTAAGGACAGGGAGAAACAATGAGCAGTTCTTC
many | TRBJ2-7 | TRBD2 | TRBV27 | CASSLREGGYEQYF | TGTGCCAGCAGTTTAAGGGAGGGTGGATACGAGCAGTACTTC
few | TRBJ2-3 | TRBD2 | TRBV5-1 | CASSFLAGGPDTQYF | TGCGCCAGCAGTTTCCTAGCGGGGGGGCCAGATACGCAGTATTTT
few | TRBJ1-2 | TRBD1 | TRBV5-1 | CASSLLGQGARGYTF | TGCGCCAGCAGCCTCCTGGGACAGGGGGCGAGGGGCTACACCTTC
few | TRBJ2-7 | NA | TRBV20-1 | CSARGPDWSYEQYF | TGCAGTGCTAGAGGTCCGGACTGGTCCTACGAGCAGTACTTC
NA | TRBJ1-1 | NA | TRBV9 | CASSDGYRMNTEAFF | TGTGCCAGCAGCGACGGATATAGGATGAACACTGAAGCTTTCTTT
NA | TRBJ1-4 | NA | TRBV6-5 | CASSSGVQGGKLFF | TGTGCCAGCAGTTCCGGGGTCCAGGGAGGGAAACTGTTTTTT
few | TRBJ1-6 | NA | TRBV7-2 | CASSLGGGYNSPLHF | TGTGCCAGCAGCTTAGGCGGGGGTTATAATTCACCCCTCCACTTT
few | TRBJ1-5 | TRBD1 | TRBV2 | CASRGQGGNQPQHF | TGTGCCAGCAGGGGACAGGGCGGCAATCAGCCCCAGCATTTT
NA | TRBJ2-3 | NA | TRBV5-1 | CASSLYGTDTQYF | TGCGCCAGCAGCTTGTACGGCACAGATACGCAGTATTTT
few | TRBJ1-5 | NA | TRBV7-8 | CASSLMGRVSQPQHF | TGTGCCAGCAGCTTAATGGGCAGGGTCTCTCAGCCCCAGCATTTT
NA | TRBJ2-3 | TRBD2 | TRBV12-3/TRBV12-4 | CASSPGVAGVRDTQYF | TGTGCCAGCAGCCCCGGGGTAGCGGGGGTTAGAGATACGCAGTATTTT
few | TRBJ1-6 | NA | TRBV30 | CAIRENGLSPLHF | TGTGCCATCCGGGAGAACGGACTTTCACCCCTCCACTTT
NA | TRBJ2-7 | TRBD2 | TRBV20-1 | CSARRRLRSGRSYEQYF | TGCAGTGCTAGAAGGAGGCTAAGAAGCGGGAGATCCTACGAGCAGTACTTC
few | TRBJ2-5 | TRBD2 | TRBV5-1 | CASSLFSGSVGETQYF | TGCGCCAGCAGCTTATTTAGCGGGAGTGTTGGCGAGACCCAGTACTTC
few | TRBJ1-1 | NA | TRBV6-4 | CASSKNVNTEAFF | TGTGCCAGCAGCAAGAATGTGAACACTGAAGCTTTCTTT
NA | TRBJ1-1 | NA | TRBV5-5 | CASSLDLGTANTEAFF | TGTGCCAGCAGCTTGGACCTCGGGACTGCGAACACTGAAGCTTTCTTT
few | TRBJ2-1 | NA | TRBV4-2 | CASSHDSETYNEQFF | TGTGCCAGCAGCCACGATAGCGAAACCTACAATGAGCAGTTCTTC
NA | TRBJ2-6 | NA | TRBV9 | CASSESGAGANVLTF | TGTGCCAGCAGCGAGTCCGGGGCTGGGGCCAACGTCCTGACTTTC
NA | TRBJ2-1 | TRBD2 | TRBV6-5 | CASSYLGLAGVNEQFF | TGTGCCAGCAGTTACCTCGGACTAGCGGGAGTAAATGAGCAGTTCTTC
NA | TRBJ1-2 | TRBD1 | TRBV20-1 | CSPSGTGTYGYTF | TGCAGTCCATCCGGGACAGGGACCTATGGCTACACCTTC
few | TRBJ2-5 | TRBD1 | TRBV5-1 | CASSPSTGGKETQYF | TGCGCCAGCAGCCCATCGACAGGGGGCAAGGAGACCCAGTACTTC
few | TRBJ2-5 | TRBD2 | TRBV3-1 | CASSQVAGVQETQYF | TGTGCCAGCAGCCAAGTTGCGGGGGTACAAGAGACCCAGTACTTC
NA | TRBJ2-5 | NA | TRBV25-1 | CASSGDSQTQYF | TGTGCCAGCAGTGGAGACAGTCAGACCCAGTACTTC
once | TRBJ2-7 | NA | TRBV6-1 | CASSEDLLAGVPYEQYF | TGTGCCAGCAGTGAAGATTTGCTGGCAGGGGTTCCCTACGAGCAGTACTTC
NA | TRBJ1-1 | TRBD1 | TRBV7-9 | CASSLGTGSVDTEAFF | TGTGCCAGCAGCCTAGGGACAGGGTCAGTTGACACTGAAGCTTTCTTT
few | TRBJ2-5 | NA | TRBV20-1 | CSAPPPGLETQYF | TGCAGTGCCCCTCCCCCGGGGCTAGAGACCCAGTACTTC
NA | TRBJ2-2 | TRBD1 | TRBV5-1 | CASIPTGGSAGELFF | TGCGCCAGCATCCCGACAGGGGGCAGTGCCGGGGAGCTGTTTTTT
NA | TRBJ2-1 | TRBD2 | TRBV28 | CASADFLGGLLAGAVANEQFF | TGTGCCAGCGCTGATTTCCTAGGGGGGTTACTAGCGGGAGCTGTTGCCAATGAGCAGTTCTTC
few | TRBJ2-7 | NA | TRBV15 | CATSRVGYEQYF | TGTGCCACCAGCAGAGTGGGATACGAGCAGTACTTC
few | TRBJ1-2 | NA | TRBV4-2 | CVSSQGAGVDYGYTF | TGTGTCAGCAGCCAAGGAGCCGGGGTGGACTATGGCTACACCTTC
NA | TRBJ1-6 | NA | TRBV6-6 | CASRSPGGGSPLHF | TGTGCCAGCAGGTCGCCGGGGGGCGGTTCACCCCTCCACTTT
NA | TRBJ2-3 | TRBD2 | TRBV12-3/TRBV12-4 | CASSLRTSGGSTDTQYF | TGTGCCAGCAGTCTTCGGACTAGCGGGGGTAGCACAGATACGCAGTATTTT
few | TRBJ2-7 | NA | TRBV6-2/TRBV6-3 | CASSYEGEGVYEQYF | TGTGCCAGCAGTTACGAGGGGGAGGGGGTCTACGAGCAGTACTTC
few | TRBJ1-5 | NA | TRBV4-3 | CASSRTHSSDQPQHF | TGCGCCAGCAGCCGTACCCACAGCTCAGATCAGCCCCAGCATTTT
few | TRBJ2-3 | NA | TRBV29-1 | CSVVGGFATDTQYF | TGCAGCGTTGTAGGAGGGTTCGCCACAGATACGCAGTATTTT
few | TRBJ2-7 | NA | TRBV29-1 | CSVEKGSGYEQYF | TGCAGCGTTGAAAAGGGTTCTGGCTACGAGCAGTACTTC
few | TRBJ2-7 | TRBD1 | TRBV24-1 | CATSDTGQGTEQYF | TGTGCCACCAGTGATACTGGACAGGGGACTGAGCAGTACTTC
few | TRBJ2-7 | NA | TRBV15 | CATRLSPSYEQYF | TGTGCCACCAGACTTTCCCCTTCCTACGAGCAGTACTTC
few | TRBJ1-1 | NA | TRBV4-1 | CASSQEWAGTESSF | TGCGCCAGCAGCCAAGAATGGGCCGGGACGGAAAGTTCCTTT
NA | TRBJ2-7 | NA | TRBV19 | CASSIGTGTHYEQYF | TGTGCCAGTAGTATAGGTACCGGGACCCACTACGAGCAGTACTTC
NA | TRBJ1-1 | NA | TRBV4-1 | CASSQHPLSNTEAFF | TGCGCCAGCAGCCAACATCCTCTTTCGAACACTGAAGCTTTCTTT
few | TRBJ2-3 | TRBD2 | TRBV24-1 | CATSDVQLAGAVDTQYF | TGTGCCACCAGTGATGTACAACTAGCGGGAGCGGTAGATACGCAGTATTTT
few | TRBJ2-1 | TRBD1 | TRBV4-3 | CASSQGDRLHEQFF | TGCGCCAGCAGCCAAGGGGACAGGTTGCATGAGCAGTTCTTC
few | TRBJ1-5 | NA | TRBV6-6 | CASSYTDSVKPQHF | TGTGCCAGCAGTTACACTGACAGCGTAAAGCCCCAGCATTTT
NA | TRBJ2-7 | TRBD2 | TRBV7-2 | CASRSGLAGVYEQYF | TGTGCCAGCAGATCAGGACTAGCGGGAGTCTACGAGCAGTACTTC
few | TRBJ1-1 | NA | TRBV10-3 | CAISLELNTEAFF | TGTGCCATCTCCCTCGAGCTGAACACTGAAGCTTTCTTT
once | TRBJ2-1 | TRBD2 | TRBV30 | CAWSYGRLAGVVGEQFF | TGTGCCTGGAGCTACGGAAGACTAGCGGGAGTAGTAGGTGAGCAGTTCTTC
NA | TRBJ1-6 | NA | TRBV27 | CASSLLASRDSPLHF | TGTGCCAGCAGTTTATTAGCGTCGCGGGATTCACCCCTCCACTTT
many | TRBJ2-1 | NA | TRBV6-4 | CASSAGGPYNEQFF | TGTGCCAGCAGTGCGGGGGGCCCCTACAATGAGCAGTTCTTC
few | TRBJ2-3 | NA | TRBV4-1 | CASSPPSAGYSTDTQYF | TGCGCCAGCAGCCCGCCTTCAGCGGGCTATAGCACAGATACGCAGTATTTT
few | TRBJ2-3 | NA | TRBV6-5 | CASSWGRTSTDTQYF | TGTGCCAGCAGCTGGGGACGGACTAGCACAGATACGCAGTATTTT
few | TRBJ2-7 | TRBD2 | TRBV6-2/TRBV6-3 | CASSSRTSGTDYEQYF | TGTGCCAGCAGTTCCCGGACTAGCGGGACTGACTACGAGCAGTACTTC